This TCR beta chain was sequenced in a study of CD8 T cells in Susac syndrome. In regard to this clonotype: Its antigen is still unknown.

The CDR3 has 13 amino acids. Germline assignment: CDR1 GTSNPN and CDR2 SVGIG (reference sequence). J lost 7 bases, V lost 7 bases, and 8 bases had no gene match. Study findings and constraints: The study recognized that the number of individuals in its TCR sequencing and HLA analysis was relatively small.

Reverse transcription of about 0.5 to 1 ug RNA was carried out with random hexamers. The amplification used immunoSEQ multiplex PCR on TCR beta CDR3; it spanned 54 Vbeta and 13 Jbeta. Using its own MiXCR run on the immunoSEQ multiplex PCR reads, TCRdb lists one record per CDR3 protein. The data contain roughly 120,000 distinct CDR3 sequences, 94% of them seen just once; the ten biggest clones take up about 0.13%. The sequencing sample was made of CD4+ T cells from PBMCs. This clonotype was sampled from a human donor with multiple sclerosis. The chain employs TRBV30 and TRBJ2-1; 9 nucleotides agree with TRBD1. The CDR3 DNA follows: TGTGCCTACCAGGGACAGGGCGTAAATGAGCAGTTCTTC. The encoded protein is CAYQGQGVNEQFF.